This T cell receptor (beta chain) appears in the sequencing data of a study of cytomegalovirus exposure and HLA in healthy donors. Overall study findings and caveats: According to an earlier analysis, most TCR beta V segments yielded productive rearrangements about 87% or about 30% of the time. In vitro checks showed that three CMV-associated chains really do target CMV antigens. Immune exposure was documented only through CMV serostatus.

PCR involved 60 Vbeta and 13 Jbeta primers. Assay used: immunoSEQ multiplex PCR; TCRdb lists only in-frame clones, some missing. The data contain about 200,000 clones, approximately 78% of them singletons. This CDR3 region has 13 residues. Germline V gene data show CDR1 as MRHNA and CDR2 as SNTAGT. Trimming cost V 6 bases and J 8 bases; bases outside gene matches: 6. As concerns this clone: The antigen remains undetermined.

The TCR originated in a woman aged 40 to 49 in good health and CMV-seronegative. This chain joins TRBV6-4 and TRBJ1-2; 10 nucleotides agree with TRBD1. Specimen: PBMCs. The CDR3 DNA follows: TGTGCCAGCAGCCTCGACAGGGGGCGAGGCTACACCTTC. Encoded protein: CASSLDRGRGYTF.